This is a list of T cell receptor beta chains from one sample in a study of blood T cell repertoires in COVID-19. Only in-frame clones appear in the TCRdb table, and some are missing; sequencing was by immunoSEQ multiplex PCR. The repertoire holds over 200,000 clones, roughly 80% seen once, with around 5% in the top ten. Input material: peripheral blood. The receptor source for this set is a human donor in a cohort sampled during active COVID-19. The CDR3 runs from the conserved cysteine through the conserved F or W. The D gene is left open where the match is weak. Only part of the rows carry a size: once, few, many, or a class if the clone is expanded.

CDR3nt: TGTGCCAGCAGCCCCCAGGGCGGTAATGAGCAGTTCTTC
CDR3aa: CASSPQGGNEQFF
d_gene: .
abundance: .
v_gene: TRBV3-1/TRBV3-2
j_gene: TRBJ2-1

CDR3nt: TGTGCCACCACAAAAGGAGGGTCAATCCTGGGCACTGAAGCTTTCTTT
CDR3aa: CATTKGGSILGTEAFF
d_gene: .
abundance: few
v_gene: TRBV24-1
j_gene: TRBJ1-1

CDR3nt: TGTGCCAGCAGCCCCCGACTAGCGAGTTCCTACGAGCAGTACTTC
CDR3aa: CASSPRLASSYEQYF
d_gene: TRBD2
abundance: .
v_gene: TRBV9
j_gene: TRBJ2-7

CDR3nt: TGTGCCAGCTCAACGACTAGTTTCACAGATACGCAGTATTTT
CDR3aa: CASSTTSFTDTQYF
d_gene: .
abundance: .
v_gene: TRBV18
j_gene: TRBJ2-3

CDR3nt: TGTGCCAGCAGCTTCACGTTAGGTAGCGGGAGGATTGGAGGCACAGATACGCAGTATTTT
CDR3aa: CASSFTLGSGRIGGTDTQYF
d_gene: TRBD2
abundance: .
v_gene: TRBV28
j_gene: TRBJ2-3

CDR3nt: TGTGCCAGCAGTTATCCCCAAGAGACCCAGCATTTT
CDR3aa: CASSYPQETQHF
d_gene: .
abundance: .
v_gene: TRBV6-6
j_gene: TRBJ1-5

CDR3nt: TGTGCCAGCAGTTACTATCTAGCGGGAGTGCGCGAGCAGTACTTC
CDR3aa: CASSYYLAGVREQYF
d_gene: TRBD2
abundance: .
v_gene: TRBV6-5
j_gene: TRBJ2-7

CDR3nt: TGTGCCAGCAGCTTGGGTAATGGAAACACCATATATTTT
CDR3aa: CASSLGNGNTIYF
d_gene: .
abundance: .
v_gene: TRBV5-6
j_gene: TRBJ1-3

CDR3nt: TGTGCCAGCAGTGAAAGGCAGGGGCATGGCTACACCTTC
CDR3aa: CASSERQGHGYTF
d_gene: .
abundance: .
v_gene: TRBV6-1
j_gene: TRBJ1-2

CDR3nt: TGTACCTGGATGGCATTAAACGCTAACTATGGCTACACCTTC
CDR3aa: CTWMALNANYGYTF
d_gene: .
abundance: .
v_gene: TRBV30
j_gene: TRBJ1-2

CDR3nt: TGTGCCAGCAGCTTAGGACTAGGGAACAGGCAGTTCTTC
CDR3aa: CASSLGLGNRQFF
d_gene: .
abundance: .
v_gene: TRBV7-2
j_gene: TRBJ2-1

CDR3nt: TGCGCCAGCAGCCAAGATCGGCAGGGGAGCGGCTACACCTTC
CDR3aa: CASSQDRQGSGYTF
d_gene: .
abundance: .
v_gene: TRBV4-3
j_gene: TRBJ1-2

CDR3nt: TGTGCCAGCACCCAAGGGGGGGGCTCCTACGAGCAGTACTTC
CDR3aa: CASTQGGGSYEQYF
d_gene: .
abundance: .
v_gene: TRBV28
j_gene: TRBJ2-7

CDR3nt: TGTGCCAGCAGCCAGTATTTAGCGGGAGGAGGAGATACGCAGTATTTT
CDR3aa: CASSQYLAGGGDTQYF
d_gene: TRBD2
abundance: few
v_gene: TRBV4-2
j_gene: TRBJ2-3

CDR3nt: TGTGCCAGCAGCAAAGCGCGGTGCGGGAGGGCCATGTTGATAGAGACCCAGTACTTC
CDR3aa: CASSKARCGRAMLIETQYF
d_gene: .
abundance: once
v_gene: TRBV21-1
j_gene: TRBJ2-5

CDR3nt: TGTGCCAGCAGACCGACAGGTCGGACCGGCTACACCTTC
CDR3aa: CASRPTGRTGYTF
d_gene: .
abundance: .
v_gene: TRBV27
j_gene: TRBJ1-2

CDR3nt: TGTGCCATCAGTGAGCCCGCTAGAAGAGCTGCTGGCTACACCTTC
CDR3aa: CAISEPARRAAGYTF
d_gene: .
abundance: few
v_gene: TRBV10-3
j_gene: TRBJ1-2